This T cell receptor beta chain was recorded in a study of OX40 agonist ivuxolimab in advanced cancers. Points from the study as a whole: Antigen specificity was not determined for the expanded peripheral T cells. Several nonresponders also turned out to have low normalized T-cell clonal expansion.

Germline loops: CDR1 MNHNY, CDR2 SVGAGI (reference sequence). Losses at the gene ends were 0 bases for V and 13 bases for J; bases not matched to a gene: 11. The CDR3 totals 14 residues. Only a few counts were recorded for this clone. The antigen is not known. Here immunoSEQ multiplex PCR was the method, and the copy in TCRdb shows in-frame clones only, minus some. This table has about 19,000 clones, around 80% appearing once. At baseline, cycle 4 day 1, and cycle 7 day 1, blood was sampled. Specimen: CD4+ or CD8+ T cells sorted from blood, collected in a trial of the OX40 agonist ivuxolimab. This TCR came from an adult with an advanced solid tumor such as melanoma, head and neck, liver or kidney cancer. V gene TRBV6-6 combines with J gene TRBJ1-2, with 7 positions matching TRBD1. The CDR3 region has the DNA TGTGCCAGCAGTTACTCCCCCAGGGGGAGGGACCTCACCTTC. Translated: CASSYSPRGRDLTF.